Below are 21 T cell receptor beta chains sequenced from a single sample in a study of blood T cell repertoires in COVID-19. Produced via immunoSEQ multiplex PCR; TCRdb's table is partial and in-frame only. The sample has about 170,000 clones; around 87% are singletons. The specimen was peripheral blood. The receptors originated from a woman older than 75 with COVID-19, enrolled during active disease.

J is TRBJ1-4 and V is TRBV28, with D maybe TRBD1 (6 bases). From germline, CDR1 is MDHEN and CDR2 SYDVKM. CDR3 length: 15 amino acids. V was pared by 6 bases and J by 7 bases, with 18 bases between. The CDR3: CASSQGGRSGEKLFF. Written as DNA, the CDR3 is TGTGCCAGCAGCCAAGGGGGAAGGAGTGGTGAAAAACTGTTTTTT.

The DNA of the CDR3 is TGTGCCAGCAGTGTGGGCCCGGCTAGGGGGGAGCAGTACTTC. Its protein is CASSVGPARGEQYF. The chain is built from TRBV2 and TRBJ2-7, with D perhaps TRBD1 (6 bases). The CDR3 has 14 amino acids. V was clipped by 4 bases and J by 7 bases, with 17 bases between them. Looked up from germline, CDR1 is SNHLY and CDR2 is FYNNEI.

CDR3: CSVVPNQAFF. DNA of the CDR3: TGCAGCGTTGTACCTAACCAAGCTTTCTTT. The chain joins TRBV29-1 to TRBJ1-1; no reliable D call. Germline V gene sequence: CDR1 SQVTM, CDR2 ANQGSEA. CDR3 size: 10 residues. Trimming took off 4 bases at V and 9 bases at J, with 9 bases between the two ends.

This chain links TRBV2 with TRBJ1-5; D gene uncertain. The CDR3 has 12 amino acids. Trimming took 5 bases from V and 11 from J, leaving 13 bases between them. CDR1 is SNHLY and CDR2 is FYNNEI in the germline V gene. In DNA form, the CDR3 reads TGTGCCAGCAGTTCAACCGGTAAAGCCCAGCATTTT. The encoded protein is CASSSTGKAQHF.

The chain employs TRBV19 and TRBJ2-7; TRBD1 agrees at 9 bases. CDR3 length: 15 residues. V gave up 5 bases and J gave up 6 bases; unmatched junction bases: 11. The germline V gene encodes CDR1 LNHDA and CDR2 SQIVND (reference sequence). CDR3 DNA: TGTGCCAGTAGTCCCAGAACGGGACAGGGTTCCGAGCAGTACTTC. This sequence encodes CASSPRTGQGSEQYF. Based on the CDR3 plus reference TRBV19 and TRBJ2-7, the full variable domain is DGGITQSPKYLFRKEGQNVTLSCEQNLNHDAMYWYRQDPGQGLRLIYYSQIVNDFQKGDIAEGYSVSREKKESFPLTVTSAQKNPTAFYLCASSPRTGQGSEQYFGPGTRLTVT.

The chain combines TRBV24-1 with TRBJ1-5; TRBD1 matches at 9 bases. There are 14 residues in the CDR3. V was clipped by 5 bases and J by 6 bases; unmatched bases: 4. Germline V CDR1 and CDR2: KGHDR, SFDVKD. The CDR3 region is CATSGGTGSQPQHF. DNA of the CDR3: TGTGCCACCAGTGGGGGGACAGGGAGTCAGCCCCAGCATTTT.

The chain's CDR3 is CASSEILAGGEQYF. The CDR3 nucleotides are TGTGCCAGCAGTGAAATACTAGCGGGAGGCGAGCAGTACTTC. The J gene is TRBJ2-7, the V gene TRBV6-1, with 12 bases lining up with TRBD2. The germline V gene encodes CDR1 MNHNS and CDR2 SASEGT. V gave up 2 bases and J gave up 6 bases; unmatched junction bases: 2. The CDR3 extends over 14 amino acids.

The V and J genes are TRBV3-1 (or the pseudogene TRBV3-2) and TRBJ2-1, with D uncertain. The germline gives CDR1 LGHDT, CDR2 YNNKEL (reference sequence). The V gene lost 1 base and the J gene lost 9 bases, with 10 bases spanning the gap. The CDR3 covers 13 residues. CDR3 coding DNA: TGTGCCAGCAGCCAAGGTAGGAGCGTTGAGCAGTTCTTC. It is translated as CASSQGRSVEQFF.

The DNA of the CDR3 is TGTGCCAGCAGCACCGGGACTAGCGATCCGGTCAATGAGCAGTTCTTC. Translation: CASSTGTSDPVNEQFF. V is TRBV9 and J is TRBJ2-1; 10 bases are a match to TRBD2. From germline, CDR1 is SGDLS and CDR2 YYNGEE. V gave up 4 bases and J gave up 6 bases; unmatched junction bases: 10. The CDR3 totals 16 residues.

The rearrangement uses TRBV18 and TRBJ1-1, with D perhaps TRBD1 (5 bases). The CDR3 runs 14 residues. Per germline, CDR1 KGHSH and CDR2 LQKENI. V shed 4 bases and J shed 2 bases, with 11 bases lying between them. This chain's CDR3 is CASSRDRFNTEAFF. CDR3 in DNA: TGTGCCAGCTCACGCGACAGATTTAACACTGAAGCTTTCTTT.

The chain employs TRBV4-3 and TRBJ2-4, with 8 bases that match TRBD2. Germline trimming cut 1 base from V and 6 bases from J; bases unmatched to any gene: 5. The CDR3 is made up of 15 amino acids. CDR1 is LGHNA and CDR2 is YSLEER in the germline V gene. The CDR3 here is CASSQGTGGRNIQYF. Here the CDR3 DNA reads TGCGCCAGCAGCCAAGGTACGGGAGGGAGAAACATTCAGTACTTC.

V is TRBV3-1 (or the pseudogene TRBV3-2) and J is TRBJ1-2; 7 bases agree with TRBD1. Trimming cost V 1 base and J 8 bases; bases outside gene matches: 10. Germline V lookup: CDR1 LGHDT, CDR2 YNNKEL (reference sequence). CDR3 size: 15 residues. CDR3 residues: CASSQGTKAGGGYTF. The DNA of the CDR3 is TGTGCCAGCAGCCAAGGGACAAAGGCAGGGGGAGGCTACACCTTC.

The rearrangement links TRBV6-5 to TRBJ2-5, with 8 bases fitting TRBD2. The CDR3 runs to 13 residues. Germline V gene sequence: CDR1 MNHEY, CDR2 SVGAGI. The J segment lost 5 bases and the V segment lost 6 bases, leaving 5 bases of the junction unmatched. The CDR3: CASSWVAGETQYF. The CDR3 nucleotides are TGTGCCAGCAGCTGGGTAGCGGGGGAGACCCAGTACTTC.

This clone was recorded only once. V usage is TRBV9 and J usage is TRBJ1-2; D gene uncertain. Trimming took off 0 bases at V and 6 bases at J, with 15 bases between the two ends. CDR3 length equals 15 residues. Germline V gives CDR1 SGDLS, CDR2 YYNGEE. The CDR3 is CASSVELGFSHGYTF. CDR3 in DNA: TGTGCCAGCAGCGTAGAATTGGGCTTTTCGCATGGCTACACCTTC.

This chain connects TRBV6-1 to TRBJ2-6, with 10 bases fitting TRBD1. This CDR3 spans 18 amino acids. With V trimmed by 4 bases and J by 3 bases, 9 bases remained unmatched. The germline CDR1 and CDR2 sequences are MNHNS and SASEGT. As DNA, the CDR3 is TGTGCCAGCAGTGGTCGAAGACAGGGGGCGCTTGGGGCCAACGTCCTGACTTTC. Its translation is CASSGRRQGALGANVLTF.

The rearrangement links TRBV3-1 (or the pseudogene TRBV3-2) to TRBJ2-7, with TRBD1 matching 8 bases. CDR1 is LGHDT and CDR2 is YNNKEL in the germline V gene (reference sequence). The CDR3 length is 15 residues. Trimming removed 7 bases from V and 0 bases from J; junction bases left unmatched: 8. The CDR3 sequence: CASTPGTGSSYEQYF. CDR3 nucleotide sequence: TGTGCCAGCACACCCGGGACAGGCAGCTCCTACGAGCAGTACTTC.

This clone came up once. The V gene is TRBV15, the J gene TRBJ2-7; D is ambiguous. Trimming removed 2 bases at V and 3 bases at J, with 14 bases between. This CDR3 region has 15 residues. Germline V CDR1 and CDR2: LNHNV, YYDKDF (reference sequence). CDR3 sequence: CATSRTSGSFYEQYF. The CDR3 bases are TGTGCCACCAGCAGAACGAGTGGTTCTTTCTACGAGCAGTACTTC.

The chain is built from TRBV6-5 and TRBJ2-6, with no clear D. The germline gives CDR1 MNHEY, CDR2 SVGAGI. This CDR3 spans 15 amino acids. V was cut by 6 bases and J by 0 bases, with 9 bases left in between. Written as DNA, the CDR3 is TGTGCCAGCAGGGGCACACACTCTGGGGCCAACGTCCTGACTTTC. It yields the protein CASRGTHSGANVLTF.

The V call is TRBV11-2, the J call TRBJ2-3; 9 nucleotides agree with TRBD2. The length of the CDR3 is 19 residues. CDR1 and CDR2 (germline): SGHAT, FQNNGV. V shed 5 bases and J 1 base; nucleotides not matched to a gene: 16. The CDR3 DNA sequence: TGTGCCAGCAGCCGCACATTAGGTCTGCTAGCGGGGCGCACAGATACGCAGTATTTT. This gives the protein CASSRTLGLLAGRTDTQYF.

V usage is TRBV20-1 and J usage is TRBJ1-2; D is possibly TRBD1 (6 bases). CDR3 size: 12 residues. V gave up 3 bases and J gave up 4 bases, with 9 bases separating them. Germline V gene lookup returns CDR1 DFQATT and CDR2 SNEGSKA (reference sequence). CDR3 in DNA: TGCAGTGCTAGTACAGGGCCCTATGGCTACACCTTC. Translating gives CSASTGPYGYTF.

This rearrangement joins TRBV9 to TRBJ1-1; tentatively, D is TRBD1 (6 bases). Per the germline V gene, CDR1 is SGDLS and CDR2 is YYNGEE. The CDR3 length is 17 residues. V shed 0 bases and J shed 0 bases, with 15 bases lying between them. The chain's CDR3 is CASSVARGGEMNTEAFF. The DNA for the CDR3 is TGTGCCAGCAGCGTAGCTAGGGGGGGTGAAATGAACACTGAAGCTTTCTTT.